This TCR beta chain was recorded in a study of T-cell memory formation after mild COVID-19. Constant-segment primers served in 5'RACE that generated TCR alpha and TCR beta cDNA libraries bearing sample barcodes and UMIs. TCRdb called the 5' RACE reads again in MiXCR, with one record for every CDR3 protein. This repertoire shows 300,000 to 400,000 distinct CDR3 sequences, around 28% found once; its top ten account for roughly 14%. The CDR3 contains 17 residues. V lost 3 bases, J lost 4 bases, and 13 bases stayed unmatched. CDR1 is LGHNA, CDR2 YSLEER, per germline. The receptor comes from an adult woman who had mild COVID-19 (a few samples of this study predate the infection). Cell type and time point are not known. The specimen was PBMCs or a T cell subset sorted from them (not recorded which). The chain joins TRBV4-3 to TRBJ2-3; TRBD2 matches 7 bases. The CDR3 loop reads CASSQLNLAVAADTQYF. CDR3 bases: TGCGCCAGCAGCCAGCTAAACCTAGCGGTGGCGGCAGATACGCAGTATTTT.